These 21 T cell receptor beta chains came from one sample sequenced in a study of T cells in Graves' hyperthyroidism and ophthalmopathy. Amplified TCR beta CDR3 regions came from RNA transcripts. TCR CDR3 underwent first-round RT-PCR with the HTBI primer set. Using its own MiXCR run on the multiplex PCR reads, TCRdb lists one record per CDR3 protein. The table shows fewer than 450,000 distinct CDR3 sequences, with about 18% occurring only once. Sequencing used blood. The origin of the receptors is a man aged 18 to 35 with Graves' ophthalmopathy.

In this sample, this clonotype turned up a few times. This chain uses TRBV7-8 with TRBJ2-2, with D unresolved. The CDR3 spans 17 residues. With 2 bases removed from V and 5 bases from J, the gap between germline ends came to 18 bases. In germline, CDR1 is SGHVS, CDR2 FQNEAQ. In DNA, the CDR3 is TGTGCCAGCAGCTTAATTCCTCCGACACAGAGAACCGGGGAGCTGTTTTTT. Translating it yields CASSLIPPTQRTGELFF.

This clonotype was recorded a few times. CDR3 loop: CASSPGLAGVLRTDTQYF. The CDR3 nucleotides read TGTGCCAGCTCACCGGGACTAGCGGGGGTACTTCGCACAGATACGCAGTATTTT. V and J are TRBV9 and TRBJ2-3; 14 bases align to TRBD2. The V and J ends lost 7 bases and 1 base, in that order; junction bases with no gene match: 11. CDR1 is SGDLS and CDR2 is YYNGEE in the germline V gene. CDR3 length: 18 residues.

V and J are TRBV28 and TRBJ2-7, with 9 bases matching TRBD2. Germline assignment: CDR1 MDHEN and CDR2 SYDVKM. The ends lost 0 bases at V and 2 bases at J; junction bases unmatched: 8. CDR3 size: 17 residues. The CDR3, as DNA: TGTGCCAGCAGTTTATGGGCAGTTAGCGGGGGTACCTACGAGCAGTACTTC. Translating it yields CASSLWAVSGGTYEQYF.

This clonotype has ten or more counts. V usage is TRBV2 and J usage is TRBJ2-2; D may be TRBD1 (6 bases). The CDR3 totals 14 residues. V was pared by 6 bases and J by 4 bases, with 12 bases between. Germline CDR1 reads SNHLY; CDR2 reads FYNNEI. Here the CDR3 reads CASSTGWGTGELFF. CDR3 nucleotide sequence: TGTGCCAGCAGCACAGGGTGGGGCACCGGGGAGCTGTTTTTT.

The chain joins TRBV27 to TRBJ2-7; no reliable D call. V dropped 11 bases and J dropped 3 bases, with 2 bases sitting between them. Germline V gene lookup returns CDR1 MNHEY and CDR2 SMNVEV (reference sequence). This CDR3 is 8 amino acids long. The CDR3 region is CAGYEQYF. For the CDR3, the DNA is TGTGCCGGCTACGAGCAGTACTTC.

Note on this clonotype: This may be a read error: a much more frequent sequence differs by one nucleotide. The V call is TRBV6-2 or TRBV6-3, the J call TRBJ2-1; no definite D call. The end of the DNA is better explained by TRBJ2-7, so the J call may be wrong. The germline CDR1 and CDR2 sequences are MNHEY and SVGEGT. The CDR3 contains 15 residues. The CDR3 reads CASTIGPSSYNEQYF. In DNA form, the CDR3 reads TGTGCCAGCACCATAGGACCGTCCTCCTACAATGAGCAGTACTTC.

The chain carries TRBV12-3 or TRBV12-4 and TRBJ2-2; 9 bases agree with TRBD1. V was clipped by 5 bases and J by 13 bases; unmatched bases: 2. CDR3 length: 11 residues. CDR3 bases: TGTGCCAGCAGTGGGACAGGGCCGCTGTTTTTT. This gives the protein CASSGTGPLFF.

This clonotype was found many times. The chain employs TRBV28 and TRBJ1-5; 8 bases are shared with TRBD1. The CDR3 spans 14 residues. V shed 5 bases, J shed 5 bases, and the junction held 5 bases outside the gene matches. Germline-derived CDR1 and CDR2 are MDHEN and SYDVKM. CDR3 region: CASSPRTGHQPQHF. The CDR3 DNA sequence: TGTGCCAGCAGTCCGAGGACAGGGCATCAGCCCCAGCATTTT.

V is TRBV20-1 and J is TRBJ2-5; D uncertain. V lost 6 bases and J lost 0, with 14 bases in between. CDR1 is DFQATT and CDR2 is SNEGSKA in the germline V gene (reference sequence). CDR3 size: 14 residues. Written as DNA, the CDR3 is TGCAGTGCGCTGCGAGAGAGGTACCAAGAGACCCAGTACTTC. It yields the protein CSALRERYQETQYF.

This clonotype has a handful of counts. A much larger clone lies one base from this, so it may be a read error. The rearrangement uses TRBV6-5 and TRBJ1-1; tentative D call: TRBD1 (6 bases). The CDR3 runs 15 residues. Trimming shortened V by 0 bases and J by 3 bases, and 11 bases separated the two germline ends. Germline values: CDR1 MNHEY, CDR2 SVGAGI. The CDR3 nucleotides read TGTGCCAGCAGTTACTCGGACAAGGGGGACACTGAAGCTTTCTTT. Translating gives CASSYSDKGDTEAFF.

This clonotype was detected ten times or more. The chain links TRBV5-1 to TRBJ2-3, with D perhaps TRBD1 or TRBD2 (6 bases each). V lost 7 bases and J 1 base, leaving 19 bases between the germline ends. This CDR3 spans 16 amino acids. Germline CDR1 SGHRS, CDR2 YFSETQ. CDR3 bases: TGCGCCAGCTGCTCCGGTCGGGGGCCTCGCACAGATACGCAGTATTTT. Protein sequence: CASCSGRGPRTDTQYF. The variable domain in full, completed from reference TRBV5-1 and TRBJ2-3, reads KAGVTQTPRYLIKTRGQQVTLSCSPISGHRSVSWYQQTPGQGLQFLFEYFSETQRNKGNFPGRFSGRQFSNSRSEMNVSTLELGDSALYLCASCSGRGPRTDTQYFGPGTRLTVL.

This clonotype showed up many times. The chain links TRBV6-1 to TRBJ1-1, with D uncertain. Per germline, CDR1 MNHNS and CDR2 SASEGT. The V gene lost 5 bases and the J gene lost 1 base, with 20 bases spanning the gap. The CDR3 runs to 17 residues. CDR3 DNA sequence: TGTGCCAGCAGTTCCCTCCCTTCCTTTTGGGGGAACACTGAAGCTTTCTTT. Its translation: CASSSLPSFWGNTEAFF.

This clonotype was recorded at least ten times. The chain combines TRBV2 with TRBJ2-1, with TRBD1 identical over 9 bases. V dropped 3 bases and J dropped 5; count of bases not matched to a gene: 8. Germline V CDR1 and CDR2: SNHLY, FYNNEI. The CDR3 is 16 amino acids. CDR3 sequence: CASSEEQGAWDNEQFF. Written as DNA, the CDR3 is TGTGCCAGCAGTGAGGAACAGGGGGCGTGGGACAATGAGCAGTTCTTC. The whole variable domain, remainder taken from reference TRBV2 and TRBJ2-1, is EPEVTQTPSHQVTQMGQEVILRCVPISNHLYFYWYRQILGQKVEFLVSFYNNEISEKSEIFDDQFSVERPDGSNFTLKIRSTKLEDSAMYFCASSEEQGAWDNEQFFGPGTRLTVL.

This clonotype showed up many times. This chain joins TRBV2 and TRBJ1-1; the match to TRBD1 covers 9 bases. Trimming at V came to 6 bases and at J to 10 bases, leaving 6 bases not matched to a gene. This CDR3 spans 12 amino acids. Germline CDR1 reads SNHLY; CDR2 reads FYNNEI. The CDR3 here is CASSGTGQRAFF. Written as DNA, the CDR3 is TGTGCCAGCAGCGGGACAGGGCAGAGAGCTTTCTTT.

At least ten counts were recorded for this clonotype. This chain uses TRBV20-1 with TRBJ2-1; TRBD2 agrees at 7 bases. V dropped 0 bases and J dropped 2; count of bases not matched to a gene: 4. CDR3 length equals 15 residues. Germline CDR1 and CDR2: DFQATT and SNEGSKA (reference sequence). CDR3 sequence (DNA): TGCAGTGCTAGAGATATGGGACTACCCTACAATGAGCAGTTCTTC. Protein product: CSARDMGLPYNEQFF.

The rearrangement uses TRBV20-1 and TRBJ1-1; unclear D gene. The V end lost 7 bases, the J end lost 1 base, and 13 bases lay between the germline ends. The germline CDR1 and CDR2 sequences are DFQATT and SNEGSKA (reference sequence). The CDR3 covers 13 residues. The CDR3 is CSVPRRENTEAFF. CDR3 bases: TGCAGTGTCCCCAGGAGGGAGAACACTGAAGCTTTCTTT.

This clonotype showed up just a few times. The CDR3 coding sequence is TGTGCCAGCAGCTTAGTCGCTTTAGAGACCTACGAGCAGTACTTC. This translates into CASSLVALETYEQYF. V usage is TRBV7-9 and J usage is TRBJ2-7; D not resolved. The V gene's germline CDR1 is SEHNR and CDR2 FQNEAQ (reference sequence). CDR3 size: 15 residues. The V end was cut by 1 base, the J end by 2 bases, with 12 bases between. The full variable domain, completed using reference TRBV7-9 and TRBJ2-7, is DTGVSQNPRHKITKRGQNVTFRCDPISEHNRLYWYRQTLGQGPEFLTYFQNEAQLEKSRLLSDRFSAERPKGSFSTLEIQRTEQGDSAMYLCASSLVALETYEQYFGPGTRLTVT.

This clonotype occurred a few times. The rearrangement joins TRBV19 to TRBJ1-2; D is possibly TRBD1 (5 bases). Looked up from germline, CDR1 is LNHDA and CDR2 is SQIVND (reference sequence). The CDR3 is 15 amino acids. Trimming took off 3 bases at V and 8 bases at J, with 19 bases between the two ends. CDR3 region: CASSIDGPQRGGYTF. The CDR3, as DNA: TGTGCCAGTAGTATCGACGGGCCGCAGAGGGGCGGCTACACCTTC.

This chain uses TRBV7-8 with TRBJ1-3; no definite D call. The V gene's germline CDR1 is SGHVS and CDR2 FQNEAQ. The CDR3 length is 15 residues. The V end was cut by 1 base, the J end by 0 bases, with 7 bases between. Here the CDR3 DNA reads TGTGCCAGCAGCTTAGAGGCAGTCTCTGGAAACACCATATATTTT. Its translation is CASSLEAVSGNTIYF.

The rearrangement joins TRBV7-9 to TRBJ2-1; 7 bases map to TRBD2. Trimming cost V 0 bases and J 7 bases; bases outside gene matches: 6. Germline V gene sequence: CDR1 SEHNR, CDR2 FQNEAQ (reference sequence). This CDR3 contains 15 residues. This CDR3 reads CASSLALREGNEQFF. The DNA for the CDR3 is TGTGCCAGCAGCTTAGCGCTAAGGGAGGGGAATGAGCAGTTCTTC.

This clonotype came up a few times. The rearrangement joins TRBV3-1 to TRBJ2-1, with D unresolved. The CDR3 has 15 amino acids. Germline values: CDR1 LGHDT, CDR2 YNNKEL (reference sequence). V was trimmed by 0 bases and J by 10 bases, leaving 16 bases between them. The CDR3 DNA reads TGTGCCAGCAGCCAAGACCACTCAGTAGTTTCGGAGCAGTTCTTC. Protein product: CASSQDHSVVSEQFF.